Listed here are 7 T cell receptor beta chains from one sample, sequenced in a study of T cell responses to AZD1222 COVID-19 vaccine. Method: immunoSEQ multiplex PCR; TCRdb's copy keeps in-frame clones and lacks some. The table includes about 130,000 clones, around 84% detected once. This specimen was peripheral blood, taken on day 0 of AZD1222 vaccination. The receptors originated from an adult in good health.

This CDR3 is CASSQAYYGYTF. The CDR3 DNA follows: TGTGCCAGCAGCCAAGCTTACTATGGCTACACCTTC. The chain uses TRBV3-1 (or the pseudogene TRBV3-2) and TRBJ1-2; the D is unclear. Trimming stripped 1 base from V and 3 bases from J, with 3 bases between. The CDR3 totals 12 residues. Germline CDR1 LGHDT, CDR2 YNNKEL (reference sequence).

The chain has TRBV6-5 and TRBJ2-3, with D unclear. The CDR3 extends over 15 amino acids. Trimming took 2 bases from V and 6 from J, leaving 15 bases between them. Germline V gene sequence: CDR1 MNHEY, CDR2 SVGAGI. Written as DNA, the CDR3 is TGTGCCAGCAGTTACCGGAATCCAACCCAGGATACGCAGTATTTT. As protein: CASSYRNPTQDTQYF.

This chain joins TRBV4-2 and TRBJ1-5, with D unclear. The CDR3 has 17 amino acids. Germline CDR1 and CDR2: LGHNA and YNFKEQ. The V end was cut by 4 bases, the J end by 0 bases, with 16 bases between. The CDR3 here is CASSLERVPYSNQPQHF. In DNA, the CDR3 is TGTGCCAGCAGCCTAGAGAGGGTCCCCTATAGCAATCAGCCCCAGCATTTT.

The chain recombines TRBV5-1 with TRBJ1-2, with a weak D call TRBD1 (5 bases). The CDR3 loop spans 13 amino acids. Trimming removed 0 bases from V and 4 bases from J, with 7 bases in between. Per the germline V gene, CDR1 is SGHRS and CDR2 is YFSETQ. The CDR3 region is CASSLETGYGYTF. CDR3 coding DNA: TGCGCCAGCAGCTTGGAAACAGGCTATGGCTACACCTTC.

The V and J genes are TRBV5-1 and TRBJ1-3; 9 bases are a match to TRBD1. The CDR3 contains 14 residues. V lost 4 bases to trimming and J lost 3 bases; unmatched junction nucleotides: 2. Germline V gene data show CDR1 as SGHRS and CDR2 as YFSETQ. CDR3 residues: CASSLDRGGNTIYF. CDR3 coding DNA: TGCGCCAGCAGCCTGGACAGGGGTGGAAACACCATATATTTT.

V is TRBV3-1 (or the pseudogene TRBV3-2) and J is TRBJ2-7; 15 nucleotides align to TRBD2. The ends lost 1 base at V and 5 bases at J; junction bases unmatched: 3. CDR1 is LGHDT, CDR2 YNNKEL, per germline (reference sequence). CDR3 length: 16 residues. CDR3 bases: TGTGCCAGCAGCCAAGGGACTAGCGGGGGGGACGACGAGCAGTACTTC. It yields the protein CASSQGTSGGDDEQYF.

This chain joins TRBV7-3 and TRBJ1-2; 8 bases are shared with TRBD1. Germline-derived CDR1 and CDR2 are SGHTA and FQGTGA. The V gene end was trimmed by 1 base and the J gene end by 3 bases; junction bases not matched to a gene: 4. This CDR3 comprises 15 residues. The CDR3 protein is CASSLRPGGDYGYTF. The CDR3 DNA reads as TGTGCCAGCAGCTTAAGGCCAGGGGGCGACTATGGCTACACCTTC. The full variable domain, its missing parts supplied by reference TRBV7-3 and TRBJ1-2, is GAGVSQTPSNKVTEKGKYVELRCDPISGHTALYWYRQSLGQGPEFLIYFQGTGAADDSGLPNDRFFAVRPEGSVSTLKIQRTERGDSAVYLCASSLRPGGDYGYTFGSGTRLTVV.